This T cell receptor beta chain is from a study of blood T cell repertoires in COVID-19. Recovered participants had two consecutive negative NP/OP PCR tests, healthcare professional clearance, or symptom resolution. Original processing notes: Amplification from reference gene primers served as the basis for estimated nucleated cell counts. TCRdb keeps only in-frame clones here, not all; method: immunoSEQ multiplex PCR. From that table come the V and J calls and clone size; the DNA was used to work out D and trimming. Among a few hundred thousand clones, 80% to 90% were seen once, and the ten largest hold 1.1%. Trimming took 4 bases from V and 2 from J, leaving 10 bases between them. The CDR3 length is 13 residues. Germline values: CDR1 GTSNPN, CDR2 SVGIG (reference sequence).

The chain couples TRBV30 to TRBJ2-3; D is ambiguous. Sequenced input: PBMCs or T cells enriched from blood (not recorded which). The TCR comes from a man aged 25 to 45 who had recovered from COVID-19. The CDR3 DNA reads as TGTGCCTGGATGAGTGAGGTCACAGATACGCAGTATTTT. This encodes CAWMSEVTDTQYF. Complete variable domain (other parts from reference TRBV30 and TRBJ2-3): SQTIHQWPATLVQPVGSPLSLECTVEGTSNPNLYWYRQAAGRGLQLLFYSVGIGQISSEVPQNLSASRPQDRQFILSSKKLLLSDSGFYLCAWMSEVTDTQYFGPGTRLTVL.